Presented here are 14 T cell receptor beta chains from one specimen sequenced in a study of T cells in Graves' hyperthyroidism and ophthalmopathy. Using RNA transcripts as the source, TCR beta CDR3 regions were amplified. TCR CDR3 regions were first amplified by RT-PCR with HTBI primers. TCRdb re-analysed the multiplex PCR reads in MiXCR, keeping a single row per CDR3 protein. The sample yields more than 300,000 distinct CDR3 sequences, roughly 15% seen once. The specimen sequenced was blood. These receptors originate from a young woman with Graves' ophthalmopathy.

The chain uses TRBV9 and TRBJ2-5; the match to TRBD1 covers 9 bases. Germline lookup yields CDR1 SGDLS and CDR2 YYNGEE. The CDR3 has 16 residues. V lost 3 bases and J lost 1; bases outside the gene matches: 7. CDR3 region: CASSGKTGGVQETQYF. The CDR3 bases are TGTGCCAGCAGCGGCAAGACAGGGGGGGTCCAAGAGACCCAGTACTTC.

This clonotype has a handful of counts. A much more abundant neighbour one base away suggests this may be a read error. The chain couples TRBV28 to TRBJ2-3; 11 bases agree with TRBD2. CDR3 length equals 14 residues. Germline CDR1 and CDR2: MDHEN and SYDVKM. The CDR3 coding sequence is TGTGCCAGCAGCCGTAGCGGGGGGGCAGATGCGCAGTATTTT. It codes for CASSRSGGADAQYF.

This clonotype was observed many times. The CDR3 sequence: CASSPPGWARPETQYF. CDR3 nucleotide sequence: TGTGCCAGCTCACCACCGGGTTGGGCTAGACCGGAGACCCAGTACTTC. The chain employs TRBV18 and TRBJ2-5; D call uncertain. V was trimmed by 0 bases and J by 5 bases, leaving 16 bases between them. The CDR3 has 16 amino acids. CDR1 and CDR2 (germline): KGHSH, LQKENI.

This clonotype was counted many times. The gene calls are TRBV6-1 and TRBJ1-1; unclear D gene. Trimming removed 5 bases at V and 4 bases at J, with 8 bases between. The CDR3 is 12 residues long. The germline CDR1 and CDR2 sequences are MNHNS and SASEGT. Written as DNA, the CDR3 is TGTGCCAGCAGTCCCCTGGGCACTGAAGCTTTCTTT. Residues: CASSPLGTEAFF.

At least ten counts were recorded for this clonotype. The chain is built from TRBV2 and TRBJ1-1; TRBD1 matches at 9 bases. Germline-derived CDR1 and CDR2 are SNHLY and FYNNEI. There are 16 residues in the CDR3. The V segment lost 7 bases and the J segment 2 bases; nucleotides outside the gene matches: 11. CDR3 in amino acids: CASTRDRDLLNTEAFF. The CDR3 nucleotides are TGTGCCAGCACCCGGGACAGGGATCTCCTAAACACTGAAGCTTTCTTT. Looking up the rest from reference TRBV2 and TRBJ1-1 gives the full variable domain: EPEVTQTPSHQVTQMGQEVILRCVPISNHLYFYWYRQILGQKVEFLVSFYNNEISEKSEIFDDQFSVERPDGSNFTLKIRSTKLEDSAMYFCASTRDRDLLNTEAFFGQGTRLTVV.

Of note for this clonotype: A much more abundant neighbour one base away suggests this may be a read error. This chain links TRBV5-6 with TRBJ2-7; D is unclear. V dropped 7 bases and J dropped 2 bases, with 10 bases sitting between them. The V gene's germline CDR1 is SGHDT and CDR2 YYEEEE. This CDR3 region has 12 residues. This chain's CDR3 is CASGRDTYEQYF. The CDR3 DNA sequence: TGTGCCAGCGGCAGAGACACCTACGAGCAGTACTTC.

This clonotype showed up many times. CDR3 amino acids: CASSPDRGSNQPQHF. DNA for the CDR3: TGTGCCAGCAGTCCGGACAGGGGAAGCAATCAGCCCCAGCATTTT. V is TRBV12-3 or TRBV12-4 and J is TRBJ1-5, with TRBD1 matching 9 bases. This CDR3 has 15 amino acids. V shed 5 bases, J shed 1 base, and the junction held 3 bases outside the gene matches.

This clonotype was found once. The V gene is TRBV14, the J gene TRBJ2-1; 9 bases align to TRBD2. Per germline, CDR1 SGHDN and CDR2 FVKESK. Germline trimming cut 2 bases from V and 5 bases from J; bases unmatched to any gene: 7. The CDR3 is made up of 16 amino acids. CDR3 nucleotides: TGTGCCAGCAGCCAAAATCGGCTAGCGGGACACAATGAGCAGTTCTTC. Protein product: CASSQNRLAGHNEQFF.

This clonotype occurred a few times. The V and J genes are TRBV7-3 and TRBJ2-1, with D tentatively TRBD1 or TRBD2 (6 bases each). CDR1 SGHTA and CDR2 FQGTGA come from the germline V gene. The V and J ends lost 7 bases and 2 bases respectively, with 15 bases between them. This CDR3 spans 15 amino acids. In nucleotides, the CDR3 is TGTGCCAGCAACCTACTGGGGGGCCCCTACAATGAGCAGTTCTTC. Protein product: CASNLLGGPYNEQFF.

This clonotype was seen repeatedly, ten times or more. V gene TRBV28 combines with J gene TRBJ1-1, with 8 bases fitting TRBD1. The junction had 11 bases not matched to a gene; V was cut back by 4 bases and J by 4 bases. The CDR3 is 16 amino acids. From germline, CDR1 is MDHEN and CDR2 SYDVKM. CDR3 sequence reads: CASSYPGQVVFTEAFF. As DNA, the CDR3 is TGTGCCAGCAGTTACCCGGGACAGGTAGTTTTCACTGAAGCTTTCTTT.

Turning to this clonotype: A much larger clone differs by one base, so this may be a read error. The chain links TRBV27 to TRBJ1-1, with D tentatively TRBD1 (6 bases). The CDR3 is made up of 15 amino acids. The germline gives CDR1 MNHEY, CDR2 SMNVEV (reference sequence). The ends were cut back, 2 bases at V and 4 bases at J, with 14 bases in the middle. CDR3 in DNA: TGTGCCAGCAGTTTAGTCGGGGGGCTAAGCACTGAAGCTTTCTTT. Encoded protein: CASSLVGGLSTEAFF.

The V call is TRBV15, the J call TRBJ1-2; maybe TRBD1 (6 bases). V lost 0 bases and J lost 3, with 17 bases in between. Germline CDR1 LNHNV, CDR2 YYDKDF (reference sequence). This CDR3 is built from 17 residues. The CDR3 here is CATSRDRGGLLDYGYTF. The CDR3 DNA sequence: TGTGCCACCAGCAGAGATCGGGGGGGGCTCCTCGACTATGGCTACACCTTC.

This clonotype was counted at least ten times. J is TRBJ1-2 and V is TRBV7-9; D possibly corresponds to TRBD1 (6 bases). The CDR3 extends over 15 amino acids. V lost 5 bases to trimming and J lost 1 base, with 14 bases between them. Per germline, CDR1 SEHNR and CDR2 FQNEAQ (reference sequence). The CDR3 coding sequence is TGTGCCAGCAGCAGAGGACAGACAAATAACTATGGCTACACCTTC. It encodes CASSRGQTNNYGYTF. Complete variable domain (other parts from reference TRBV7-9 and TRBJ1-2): DTGVSQNPRHKITKRGQNVTFRCDPISEHNRLYWYRQTLGQGPEFLTYFQNEAQLEKSRLLSDRFSAERPKGSFSTLEIQRTEQGDSAMYLCASSRGQTNNYGYTFGSGTRLTVV.

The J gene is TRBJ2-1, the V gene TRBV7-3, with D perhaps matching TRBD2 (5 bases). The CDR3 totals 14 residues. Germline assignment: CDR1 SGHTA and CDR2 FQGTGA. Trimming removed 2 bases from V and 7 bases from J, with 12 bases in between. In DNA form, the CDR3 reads TGTGCCAGCAGCTTAGGAGGAAATGCGAATGAGCAGTTCTTC. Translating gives CASSLGGNANEQFF.